This TCR beta chain is drawn from a study of a mutant IDH1 vaccine in newly diagnosed glioma. About the research overall: Vaccination started 4-6 weeks after radiotherapy alone, or with temozolomide cycles. Treated patients were around 60% male, around 38% female, mean age 40.4 years. The earlier regimen, radiotherapy, temozolomide, or both, was most often both.

Germline V gene lookup returns CDR1 MNHEY and CDR2 SVGAGI. There are 14 residues in the CDR3. Between the trimmed V and J ends, which lost 6 bases and 6 bases, there was a span of 15 bases. Sample time point: week 47, end of study. Every vaccination contained 300 ug of the mutant IDH1 20-mer peptide and was paired with topical imiquimod. Across weeks 1, 3, 5, 7, 11, 15, 19 and 23, patients received a vaccination each time, eight in all. Regarding this clone: Its antigen is still unknown.

Measured with immunoSEQ multiplex PCR; TCRdb has only the in-frame clones, and not every one. The sample has over 30,000 clones, more than 80% seen once; the top ten hold 4% to 6%. This TCR came from a woman aged 40 to 55 with glioma. The material sequenced was PBMCs, taken from a glioma patient whose treatment included an IDH1 peptide vaccine. The chain carries TRBV6-5 and TRBJ1-5; TRBD1 might be the D (6 bases). The CDR3 region is CASSRQVRGQPQHF. Written as DNA, the CDR3 is TGTGCCAGCAGCCGACAGGTTAGGGGTCAGCCCCAGCATTTT.